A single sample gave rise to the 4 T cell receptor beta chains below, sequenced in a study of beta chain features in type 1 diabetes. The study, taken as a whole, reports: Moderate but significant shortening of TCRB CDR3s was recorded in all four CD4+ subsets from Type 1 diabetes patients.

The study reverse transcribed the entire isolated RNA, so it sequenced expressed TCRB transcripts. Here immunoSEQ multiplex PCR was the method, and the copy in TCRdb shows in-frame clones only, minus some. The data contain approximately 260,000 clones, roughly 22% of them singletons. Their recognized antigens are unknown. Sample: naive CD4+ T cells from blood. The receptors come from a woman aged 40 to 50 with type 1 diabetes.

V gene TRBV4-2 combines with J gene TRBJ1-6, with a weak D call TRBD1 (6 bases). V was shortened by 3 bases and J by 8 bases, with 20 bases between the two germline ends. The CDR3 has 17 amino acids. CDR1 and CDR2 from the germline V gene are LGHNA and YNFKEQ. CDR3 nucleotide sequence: TGTGCCAGCAGCCACCAGCGGGGGGCGGACGTGGATTCACCCCTCCACTTT. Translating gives CASSHQRGADVDSPLHF.

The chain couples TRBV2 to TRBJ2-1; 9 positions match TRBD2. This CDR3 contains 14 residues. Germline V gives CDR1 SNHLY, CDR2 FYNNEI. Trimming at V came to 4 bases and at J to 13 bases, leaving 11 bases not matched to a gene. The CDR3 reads CASSVSGGSSSQFF. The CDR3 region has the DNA TGTGCCAGCAGTGTTAGCGGGGGTTCGTCCTCCCAGTTCTTC.

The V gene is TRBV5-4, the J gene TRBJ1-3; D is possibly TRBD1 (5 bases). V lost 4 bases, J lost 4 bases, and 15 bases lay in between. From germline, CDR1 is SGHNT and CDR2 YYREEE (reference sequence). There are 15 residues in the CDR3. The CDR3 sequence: CASSGPGGIGNTIYF. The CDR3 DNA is TGTGCCAGCAGCGGCCCGGGGGGGATCGGAAACACCATATATTTT.

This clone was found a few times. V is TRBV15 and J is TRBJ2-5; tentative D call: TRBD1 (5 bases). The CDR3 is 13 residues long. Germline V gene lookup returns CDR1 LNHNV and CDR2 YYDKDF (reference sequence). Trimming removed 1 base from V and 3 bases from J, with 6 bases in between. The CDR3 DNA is TGTGCCACCAGCAGAGCAGGGAAAGAGACCCAGTACTTC. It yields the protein CATSRAGKETQYF.